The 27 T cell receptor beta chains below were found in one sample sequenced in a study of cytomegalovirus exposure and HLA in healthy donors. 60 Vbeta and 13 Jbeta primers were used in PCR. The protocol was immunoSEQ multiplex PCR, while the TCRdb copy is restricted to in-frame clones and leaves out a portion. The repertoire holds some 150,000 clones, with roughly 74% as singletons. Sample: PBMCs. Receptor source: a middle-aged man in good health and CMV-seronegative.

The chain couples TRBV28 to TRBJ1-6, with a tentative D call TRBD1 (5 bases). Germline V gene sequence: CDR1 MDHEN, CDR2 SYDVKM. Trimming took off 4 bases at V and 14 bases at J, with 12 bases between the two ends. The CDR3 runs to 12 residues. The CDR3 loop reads CASSSQGVTLHF. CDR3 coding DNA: TGTGCCAGCAGTTCCCAAGGGGTGACCCTCCACTTT. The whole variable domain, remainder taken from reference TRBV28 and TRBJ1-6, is DVKVTQSSRYLVKRTGEKVFLECVQDMDHENMFWYRQDPGLGLRLIYFSYDVKMKEKGDIPEGYSVSREKKERFSLILESASTNQTSMYLCASSSQGVTLHFGNGTRLTVT.

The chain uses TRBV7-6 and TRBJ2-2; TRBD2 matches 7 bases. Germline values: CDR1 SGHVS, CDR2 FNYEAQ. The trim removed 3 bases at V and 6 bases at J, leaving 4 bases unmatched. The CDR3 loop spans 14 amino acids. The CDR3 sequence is CASSFSAGAGELFF. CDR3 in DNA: TGTGCCAGCAGCTTTAGTGCGGGAGCCGGGGAGCTGTTTTTT.

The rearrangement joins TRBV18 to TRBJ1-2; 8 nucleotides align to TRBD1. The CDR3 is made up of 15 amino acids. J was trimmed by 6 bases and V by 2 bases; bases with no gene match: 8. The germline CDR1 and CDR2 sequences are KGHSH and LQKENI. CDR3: CASSPILDRANGYTF. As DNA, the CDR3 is TGTGCCAGCTCACCAATTCTGGACAGGGCGAATGGCTACACCTTC.

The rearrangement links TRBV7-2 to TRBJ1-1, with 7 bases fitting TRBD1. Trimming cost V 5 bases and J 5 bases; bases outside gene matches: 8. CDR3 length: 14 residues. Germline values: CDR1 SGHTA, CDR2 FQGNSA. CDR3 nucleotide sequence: TGTGCCAGCAGCCCACGGACAGGAGGGACTGAAGCTTTCTTT. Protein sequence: CASSPRTGGTEAFF.

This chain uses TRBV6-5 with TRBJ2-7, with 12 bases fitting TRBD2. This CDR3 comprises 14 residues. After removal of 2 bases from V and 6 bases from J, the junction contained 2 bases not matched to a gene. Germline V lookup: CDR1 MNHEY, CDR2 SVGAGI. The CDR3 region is CASSYVLAGGEQYF. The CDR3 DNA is TGTGCCAGCAGTTACGTACTAGCGGGGGGCGAGCAGTACTTC.

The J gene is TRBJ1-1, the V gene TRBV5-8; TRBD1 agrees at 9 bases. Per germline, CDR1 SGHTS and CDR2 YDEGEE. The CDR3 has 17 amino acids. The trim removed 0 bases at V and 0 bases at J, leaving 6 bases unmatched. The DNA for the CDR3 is TGTGCCAGCAGCTTGGAGGGGACAGGGCGCTTGAACACTGAAGCTTTCTTT. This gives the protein CASSLEGTGRLNTEAFF.

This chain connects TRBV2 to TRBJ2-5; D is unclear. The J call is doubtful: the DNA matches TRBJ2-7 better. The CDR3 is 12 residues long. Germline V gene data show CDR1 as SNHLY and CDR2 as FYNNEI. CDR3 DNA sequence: TGTGCCAGCACCCGACTCCTTCTCGAGCAGTACTTC. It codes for CASTRLLLEQYF.

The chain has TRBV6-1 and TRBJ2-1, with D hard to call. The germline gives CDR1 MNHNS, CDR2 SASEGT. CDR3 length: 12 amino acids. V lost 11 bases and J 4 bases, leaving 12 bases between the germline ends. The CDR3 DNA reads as TGTGCCGCAGGTCGGTTTTACAATGAGCAGTTCTTC. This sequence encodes CAAGRFYNEQFF.

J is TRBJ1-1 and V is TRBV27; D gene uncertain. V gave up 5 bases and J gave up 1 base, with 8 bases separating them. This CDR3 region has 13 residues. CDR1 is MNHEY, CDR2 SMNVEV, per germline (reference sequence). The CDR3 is CASSTLRNTEAFF. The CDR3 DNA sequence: TGTGCCAGCAGTACCCTACGGAACACTGAAGCTTTCTTT.

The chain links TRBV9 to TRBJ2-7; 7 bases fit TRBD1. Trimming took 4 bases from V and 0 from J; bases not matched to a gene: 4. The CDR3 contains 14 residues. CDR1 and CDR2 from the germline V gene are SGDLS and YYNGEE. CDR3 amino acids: CASSPQGSSYEQYF. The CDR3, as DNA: TGTGCCAGCAGCCCACAGGGGAGCTCCTACGAGCAGTACTTC.

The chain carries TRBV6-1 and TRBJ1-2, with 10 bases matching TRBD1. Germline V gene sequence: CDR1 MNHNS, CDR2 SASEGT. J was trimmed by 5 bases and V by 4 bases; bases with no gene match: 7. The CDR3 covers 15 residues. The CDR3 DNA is TGTGCCAGCAGTGTCGACAGGGGGCAGGGGTATGGCTACACCTTC. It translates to CASSVDRGQGYGYTF.

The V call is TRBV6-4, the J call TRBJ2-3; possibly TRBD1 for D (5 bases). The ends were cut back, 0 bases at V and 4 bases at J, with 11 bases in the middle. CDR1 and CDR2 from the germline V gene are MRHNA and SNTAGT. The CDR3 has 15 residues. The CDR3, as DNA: TGTGCCAGCAGTGACTCAGGGGAAGGGCCAGATACGCAGTATTTT. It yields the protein CASSDSGEGPDTQYF.

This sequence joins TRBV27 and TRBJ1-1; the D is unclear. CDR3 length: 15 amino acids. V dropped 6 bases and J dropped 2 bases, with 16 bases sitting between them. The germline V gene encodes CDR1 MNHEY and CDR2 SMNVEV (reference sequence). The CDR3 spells CASSLKLVGNTEAFF. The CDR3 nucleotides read TGTGCCAGCAGCCTTAAGTTGGTCGGTAACACTGAAGCTTTCTTT.

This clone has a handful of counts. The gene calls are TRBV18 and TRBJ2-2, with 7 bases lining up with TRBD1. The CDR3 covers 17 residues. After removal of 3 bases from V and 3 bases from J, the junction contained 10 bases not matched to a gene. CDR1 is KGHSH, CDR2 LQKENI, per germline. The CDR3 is CASSPETQGVHTGELFF. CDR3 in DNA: TGTGCCAGCTCACCCGAGACCCAGGGGGTTCACACCGGGGAGCTGTTTTTT.

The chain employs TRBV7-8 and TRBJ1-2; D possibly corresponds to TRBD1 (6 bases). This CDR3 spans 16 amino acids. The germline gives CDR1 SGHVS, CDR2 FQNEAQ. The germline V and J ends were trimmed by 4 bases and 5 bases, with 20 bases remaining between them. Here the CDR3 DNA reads TGTGCCAGCAGCTCGCGACCGCGACCAGGGGAATATGGCTACACCTTC. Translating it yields CASSSRPRPGEYGYTF.

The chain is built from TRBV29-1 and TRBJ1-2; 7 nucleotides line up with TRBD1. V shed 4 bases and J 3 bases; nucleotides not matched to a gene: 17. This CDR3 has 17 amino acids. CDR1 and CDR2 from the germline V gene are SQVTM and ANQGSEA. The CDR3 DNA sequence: TGCAGCGTTGGTGGGCCAAATGACAGGGCAGAAGACTATGGCTACACCTTC. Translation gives CSVGGPNDRAEDYGYTF.

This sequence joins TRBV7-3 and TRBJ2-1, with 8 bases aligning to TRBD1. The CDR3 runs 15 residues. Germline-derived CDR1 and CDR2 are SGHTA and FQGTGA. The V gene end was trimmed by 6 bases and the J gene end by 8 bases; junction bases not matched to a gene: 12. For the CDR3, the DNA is TGTGCCAGCAGGGACCCCGGGACAGGAAAGTATGAGCAGTTCTTC. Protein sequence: CASRDPGTGKYEQFF.

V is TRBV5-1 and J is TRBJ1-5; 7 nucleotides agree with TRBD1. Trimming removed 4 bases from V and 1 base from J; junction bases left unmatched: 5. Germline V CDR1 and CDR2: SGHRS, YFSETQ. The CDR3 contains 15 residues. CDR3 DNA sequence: TGCGCCAGCAGCCTGACAGGGTTGAGCAATCAGCCCCAGCATTTT. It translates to CASSLTGLSNQPQHF.

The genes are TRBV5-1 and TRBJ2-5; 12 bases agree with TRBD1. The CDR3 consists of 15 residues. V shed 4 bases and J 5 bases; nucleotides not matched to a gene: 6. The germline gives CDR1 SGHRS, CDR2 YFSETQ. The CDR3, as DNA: TGCGCCAGCAGCCTAGGGACAGGGGGCTATGAGACCCAGTACTTC. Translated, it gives CASSLGTGGYETQYF.

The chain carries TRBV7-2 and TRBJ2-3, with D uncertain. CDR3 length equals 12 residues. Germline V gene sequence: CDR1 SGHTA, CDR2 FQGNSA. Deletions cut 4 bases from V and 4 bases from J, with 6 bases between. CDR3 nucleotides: TGTGCCAGCAGCTCCTGGCCAGATACGCAGTATTTT. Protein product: CASSSWPDTQYF.

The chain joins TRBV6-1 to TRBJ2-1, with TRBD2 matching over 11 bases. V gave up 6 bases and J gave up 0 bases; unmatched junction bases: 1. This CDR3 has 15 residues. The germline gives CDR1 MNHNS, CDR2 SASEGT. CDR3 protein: CASRLAGVSYNEQFF. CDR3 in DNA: TGTGCCAGCAGACTAGCGGGGGTCTCCTACAATGAGCAGTTCTTC.

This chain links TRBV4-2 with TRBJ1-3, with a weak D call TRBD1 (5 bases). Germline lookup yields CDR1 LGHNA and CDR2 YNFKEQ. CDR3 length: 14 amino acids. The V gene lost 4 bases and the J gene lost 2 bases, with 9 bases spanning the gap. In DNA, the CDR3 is TGTGCCAGCAGCCTCGGGGGAGCTGGAAACACCATATATTTT. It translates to CASSLGGAGNTIYF.

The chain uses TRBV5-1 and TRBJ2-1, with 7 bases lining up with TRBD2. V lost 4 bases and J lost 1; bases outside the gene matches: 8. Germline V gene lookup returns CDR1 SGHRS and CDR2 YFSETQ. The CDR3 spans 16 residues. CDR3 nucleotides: TGCGCCAGCAGCCCGGCGGGGAGGGAGTCCTACAATGAGCAGTTCTTC. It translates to CASSPAGRESYNEQFF.

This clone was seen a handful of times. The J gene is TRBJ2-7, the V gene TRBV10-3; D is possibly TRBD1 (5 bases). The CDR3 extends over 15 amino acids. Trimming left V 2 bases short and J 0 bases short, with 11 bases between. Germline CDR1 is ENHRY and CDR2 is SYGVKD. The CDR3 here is CAISEGGARSYEQYF. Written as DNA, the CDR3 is TGTGCCATCAGTGAGGGTGGGGCTCGCTCCTACGAGCAGTACTTC.

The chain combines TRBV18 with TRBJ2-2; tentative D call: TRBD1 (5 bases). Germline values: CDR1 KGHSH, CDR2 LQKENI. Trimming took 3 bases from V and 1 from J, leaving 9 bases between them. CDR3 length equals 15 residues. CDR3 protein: CASSPQTVNTGELFF. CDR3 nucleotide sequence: TGTGCCAGCTCACCCCAGACAGTGAACACCGGGGAGCTGTTTTTT. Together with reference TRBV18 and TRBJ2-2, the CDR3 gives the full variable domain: NAGVMQNPRHLVRRRGQEARLRCSPMKGHSHVYWYRQLPEEGLKFMVYLQKENIIDESGMPKERFSAEFPKEGPSILRIQQVVRGDSAAYFCASSPQTVNTGELFFGEGSRLTVL.

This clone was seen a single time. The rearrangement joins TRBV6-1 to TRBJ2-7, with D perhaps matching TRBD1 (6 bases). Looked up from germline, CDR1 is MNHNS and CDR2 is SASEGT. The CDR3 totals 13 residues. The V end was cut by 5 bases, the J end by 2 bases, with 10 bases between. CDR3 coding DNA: TGTGCCAGCAGTCGGGACACCCCCTACGAGCAGTACTTC. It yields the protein CASSRDTPYEQYF.

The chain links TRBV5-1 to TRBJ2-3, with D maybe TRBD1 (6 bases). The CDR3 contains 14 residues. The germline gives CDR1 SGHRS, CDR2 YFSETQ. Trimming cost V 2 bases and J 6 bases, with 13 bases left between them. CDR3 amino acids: CASSFGTPGDTQYF. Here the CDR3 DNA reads TGCGCCAGCAGCTTCGGGACACCAGGGGATACGCAGTATTTT.